These 17 T cell receptor beta chains share one sample of origin, sequenced in a study of T cells in Graves' hyperthyroidism and ophthalmopathy. RNA transcripts yielded amplified TCR beta CDR3 regions. With the HTBI primer set, the TCR CDR3 went through a first round of RT-PCR. From the multiplex PCR reads, TCRdb called clonotypes with MiXCR, one entry per CDR3 protein. In the table there are some 460,000 distinct CDR3 sequences, less than 20% of which are singletons. Sequencing was carried out using blood. The receptors stem from a woman between 18 and 30 years old with Graves' hyperthyroidism.

V is TRBV4-3 and J is TRBJ2-3, with 10 nucleotides matching TRBD2. Losses at the gene ends were 0 bases for V and 2 bases for J; bases not matched to a gene: 8. This CDR3 region has 18 residues. CDR1 and CDR2 from the germline V gene are LGHNA and YSLEER. Here the CDR3 reads CASSQDEVAGGATDTQYF. The CDR3 DNA follows: TGCGCCAGCAGCCAAGATGAGGTAGCGGGGGGCGCCACAGATACGCAGTATTTT.

The V gene is TRBV19, the J gene TRBJ2-3; 10 positions match TRBD2. V shed 0 bases and J 6 bases; nucleotides not matched to a gene: 6. The CDR3 has 16 amino acids. Germline CDR1 LNHDA, CDR2 SQIVND (reference sequence). CDR3 sequence (DNA): TGTGCCAGTAGTATAGATTCTAGCGGGGGATTTGATACGCAGTATTTT. Amino acids: CASSIDSSGGFDTQYF.

This chain connects TRBV27 to TRBJ2-3; 11 bases map to TRBD2. The CDR3 runs 16 residues. Germline V CDR1 and CDR2: MNHEY, SMNVEV (reference sequence). V was pared by 5 bases and J by 4 bases, with 8 bases of the junction left unmatched. Here the CDR3 reads CASSRNSGRASDTQYF. The CDR3 DNA follows: TGTGCCAGCAGTCGAAATAGCGGGAGGGCTTCAGATACGCAGTATTTT.

This clonotype was observed at least ten times. J is TRBJ2-7 and V is TRBV6-1, with D maybe TRBD2 (5 bases). V gave up 6 bases and J gave up 5 bases, with 17 bases separating them. The CDR3 is 14 residues long. Germline V lookup: CDR1 MNHNS, CDR2 SASEGT. CDR3: CASSSGPGNNEQYF. The CDR3 DNA is TGTGCCAGCAGCTCCGGCCCCGGGAATAACGAGCAGTACTTC.

This clonotype was counted ten times or more. The V and J genes are TRBV4-1 and TRBJ1-1; D is uncertain. This CDR3 has 13 residues. The V gene lost 0 bases and the J gene lost 10 bases, with 12 bases spanning the gap. Germline V gene sequence: CDR1 MGHRA, CDR2 YSYEKL. DNA for the CDR3: TGCGCCAGCAGCCAAGATTATTGGTCTGGAGCTTTCTTT. Its translation is CASSQDYWSGAFF.

This clonotype was recorded at least ten times. The chain is built from TRBV5-1 and TRBJ2-5; D uncertain. This CDR3 is built from 16 residues. The germline gives CDR1 SGHRS, CDR2 YFSETQ. Trimming took 0 bases from V and 5 from J, leaving 17 bases between them. CDR3 sequence reads: CASSLEGPSSRETQYF. The CDR3 DNA sequence: TGCGCCAGCAGCTTGGAGGGCCCTTCCTCGAGGGAGACCCAGTACTTC.

This clonotype appeared many times. The chain joins TRBV3-1 to TRBJ2-1, with 7 bases aligning to TRBD2. Unmatched junction bases numbered 3, after V lost 2 bases and J lost 2 bases. The germline gives CDR1 LGHDT, CDR2 YNNKEL (reference sequence). The CDR3 is 15 amino acids. The CDR3 DNA reads TGTGCCAGCAGCCAAACTAGCGAAACCTACAATGAGCAGTTCTTC. Its translation is CASSQTSETYNEQFF.

Ten or more counts support this clonotype. The chain combines TRBV7-9 with TRBJ2-7; TRBD1 matches 8 bases. The CDR3 has 14 amino acids. Unmatched junction bases numbered 7, after V lost 5 bases and J lost 4 bases. Germline assignment: CDR1 SEHNR and CDR2 FQNEAQ (reference sequence). CDR3 region: CASSVQGELYEQYF. The CDR3 DNA reads TGTGCCAGCAGCGTACAGGGGGAGTTATACGAGCAGTACTTC.

This clonotype showed up many times. V gene TRBV18 combines with J gene TRBJ2-1; D is possibly TRBD2 (6 bases). This CDR3 is 14 amino acids long. V was clipped by 4 bases and J by 5 bases, with 12 bases between them. The germline gives CDR1 KGHSH, CDR2 LQKENI. This chain's CDR3 is CASSRRGLNNEQFF. The CDR3 DNA reads TGTGCCAGCTCACGTCGGGGACTGAACAATGAGCAGTTCTTC.

In regard to this clonotype: Being one base from a much bigger clone, this may be a read error. V gene TRBV20-1 combines with J gene TRBJ1-5; D is perhaps TRBD1 (5 bases). CDR1 and CDR2 (germline): DFQATT, SNEGSKA (reference sequence). The CDR3 length is 12 residues. The CDR3 is CGARVGGQPQHF. CDR3 coding DNA: TGCGGTGCTAGAGTTGGGGGTCAGCCCCAGCATTTT.

This clonotype came up many times. The V gene is TRBV28, the J gene TRBJ2-3, with D perhaps TRBD1 (6 bases). The CDR3 sequence is 15 residues long. The germline V gene encodes CDR1 MDHEN and CDR2 SYDVKM. Trimming took 6 bases from V and 4 from J, leaving 17 bases between them. As DNA, the CDR3 is TGTGCCAGCAGCACCTGGGACACGGGCGCAGATACGCAGTATTTT. Its translation: CASSTWDTGADTQYF.

This clonotype was recorded a few times. The V and J genes are TRBV7-2 and TRBJ2-3; tentatively, D is TRBD2 (5 bases). Trimming took off 4 bases at V and 4 bases at J, with 12 bases between the two ends. This CDR3 spans 14 amino acids. CDR1 SGHTA and CDR2 FQGNSA come from the germline V gene. In nucleotides, the CDR3 is TGTGCCAGCAGCTCCAATAGCGTAGCAGATACGCAGTATTTT. Translating gives CASSSNSVADTQYF.

This clonotype was detected a few times. The rearrangement links TRBV6-1 to TRBJ2-5; 8 bases are a match to TRBD2. The CDR3 has 15 amino acids. Germline V CDR1 and CDR2: MNHNS, SASEGT. After removal of 4 bases from V and 4 bases from J, the junction contained 8 bases not matched to a gene. This CDR3 is CASSGGNGGGETQYF. CDR3 coding DNA: TGTGCCAGCAGTGGGGGCAACGGGGGGGGAGAGACCCAGTACTTC.

This clonotype was observed at least ten times. The chain has TRBV7-3 and TRBJ2-7; 8 nucleotides line up with TRBD1. Trimming removed 2 bases from V and 5 bases from J; junction bases left unmatched: 8. CDR1 and CDR2 from the germline V gene are SGHTA and FQGTGA. The CDR3 spans 15 residues. DNA of the CDR3: TGTGCCAGCAGCTTACCCGGACAGGGAGTTAACGAGCAGTACTTC. This translates into CASSLPGQGVNEQYF.

This clonotype was seen repeatedly, ten times or more. The chain uses TRBV5-1 and TRBJ2-7, with D possibly being TRBD2 (6 bases). CDR3 length equals 15 residues. Germline V lookup: CDR1 SGHRS, CDR2 YFSETQ. The V end lost 3 bases, the J end lost 1 base, and 14 bases lay between the germline ends. CDR3 amino acids: CASSSGGRQSYEQYF. The CDR3, as DNA: TGCGCCAGCAGCTCCGGGGGAAGACAGTCCTACGAGCAGTACTTC.

This clonotype was counted many times. The V gene is TRBV20-1, the J gene TRBJ1-1; D is ambiguous. Looked up from germline, CDR1 is DFQATT and CDR2 is SNEGSKA (reference sequence). This CDR3 is 12 amino acids long. The germline V and J ends were trimmed by 1 base and 4 bases, with 7 bases remaining between them. The CDR3 spells CSARAQITEAFF. CDR3 nucleotide sequence: TGCAGTGCTAGAGCCCAAATCACTGAAGCTTTCTTT.

The chain combines TRBV28 with TRBJ2-5, with D hard to call. V dropped 3 bases and J dropped 5 bases, with 7 bases sitting between them. Per the germline V gene, CDR1 is MDHEN and CDR2 is SYDVKM. The CDR3 covers 12 residues. The CDR3 sequence: CASSFIKETQYF. The CDR3 bases are TGTGCCAGCAGTTTTATTAAGGAGACCCAGTACTTC.